The 31 T cell receptor beta chains reported below all come from one sample, sequenced in a study of blood T cell repertoires in COVID-19. Produced via immunoSEQ multiplex PCR; TCRdb's table is partial and in-frame only. The sample yields hundreds of thousands of clones, 75% to 85% seen once. Sample: peripheral blood. Receptors were obtained from a human donor in a cohort sampled during active COVID-19.

The chain employs TRBV7-9 and TRBJ2-1; D is uncertain. V lost 1 base and J 1 base, leaving 11 bases between the germline ends. Germline V lookup: CDR1 SEHNR, CDR2 FQNEAQ (reference sequence). The CDR3 is 16 residues long. The CDR3 is CASSLVPGSSYNEQFF. DNA of the CDR3: TGTGCCAGCAGCTTAGTACCAGGCTCGTCCTACAATGAGCAGTTCTTC.

The gene calls are TRBV24-1 and TRBJ1-5; the match to TRBD1 covers 9 bases. J was trimmed by 1 base and V by 9 bases; bases with no gene match: 6. This CDR3 region has 15 residues. Per germline, CDR1 KGHDR and CDR2 SFDVKD. The CDR3 DNA reads TGTGCCACCGGAACGGGACAGGGAAGCAATCAGCCCCAGCATTTT. This gives the protein CATGTGQGSNQPQHF.

The chain links TRBV24-1 to TRBJ2-3, with D perhaps matching TRBD2 (7 bases). The length of the CDR3 is 14 residues. CDR1 is KGHDR, CDR2 SFDVKD, per germline. Between the trimmed V and J ends, which lost 1 base and 5 bases, there was a span of 9 bases. DNA of the CDR3: TGTGCCACCAGTGATTTAGGGGGGGTAGATACGCAGTATTTT. Its translation: CATSDLGGVDTQYF.

This chain joins TRBV5-1 and TRBJ2-3, with 8 bases that match TRBD2. With 2 bases clipped from V and 3 bases from J, the junction kept 2 bases outside the gene matches. The CDR3 totals 14 residues. CDR1 SGHRS and CDR2 YFSETQ come from the germline V gene. DNA for the CDR3: TGCGCCAGCAGCTTAGCGGGGGAGACAGATACGCAGTATTTT. It translates to CASSLAGETDTQYF.

CDR3: CATSSPTGLWEKLFF. CDR3 coding DNA: TGTGCCACCAGCAGCCCAACAGGGTTGTGGGAAAAACTGTTTTTT. This rearrangement joins TRBV15 to TRBJ1-4, with D tentatively TRBD1 (6 bases). Germline CDR1 is LNHNV and CDR2 is YYDKDF (reference sequence). Trimming shortened V by 3 bases and J by 8 bases, and 16 bases separated the two germline ends. This CDR3 has 15 residues.

This clone occurred once. V and J are TRBV3-1 (or the pseudogene TRBV3-2) and TRBJ2-7; no definite D call. Germline V gene lookup returns CDR1 LGHDT and CDR2 YNNKEL (reference sequence). This CDR3 contains 12 residues. Trimming removed 1 base at V and 13 bases at J, with 14 bases between. The CDR3 loop is CASSQGSDRQYF. As DNA, the CDR3 is TGTGCCAGCAGCCAAGGAAGTGACCGACAATACTTC.

The CDR3 nucleotides read TGTGCCAGCAGCTTAGTCTGGGGCAGGGACACCGGGGAGCTGTTTTTT. Translated, it gives CASSLVWGRDTGELFF. The genes are TRBV11-2 and TRBJ2-2, with a tentative D call TRBD1 (5 bases). V lost 1 base and J lost 3, with 12 bases in between. CDR1 is SGHAT and CDR2 is FQNNGV in the germline V gene. The CDR3 runs to 16 residues.

The gene calls are TRBV2 and TRBJ1-2, with 8 nucleotides matching TRBD1. This CDR3 is 13 amino acids long. Looked up from germline, CDR1 is SNHLY and CDR2 is FYNNEI. After removal of 6 bases from V and 6 bases from J, the junction contained 6 bases not matched to a gene. The CDR3 sequence: CASRKAGGDGYTF. CDR3 in DNA: TGTGCCAGCAGAAAAGCAGGGGGCGATGGCTACACCTTC.

V is TRBV20-1 and J is TRBJ2-7, with D tentatively TRBD1 (6 bases). Germline V gene data show CDR1 as DFQATT and CDR2 as SNEGSKA (reference sequence). V was shortened by 3 bases and J by 4 bases, with 13 bases between the two germline ends. The CDR3 covers 13 residues. CDR3 nucleotides: TGCAGTGCTAGTCGATCCCAGGGGTACGAGCAGTACTTC. Encoded protein: CSASRSQGYEQYF.

The chain uses TRBV2 and TRBJ1-2; D call uncertain. This CDR3 region has 17 residues. Germline assignment: CDR1 SNHLY and CDR2 FYNNEI. V shed 3 bases and J shed 0 bases, with 17 bases lying between them. The CDR3 region is CASSERGRRGPNYGYTF. The DNA for the CDR3 is TGTGCCAGCAGTGAGCGGGGTAGAAGAGGCCCTAACTATGGCTACACCTTC.

V usage is TRBV20-1 and J usage is TRBJ2-7; the D is unclear. Trimming pared 4 bases from V and 3 bases from J, leaving 7 bases between. CDR1 and CDR2 (germline): DFQATT, SNEGSKA (reference sequence). The CDR3 extends over 11 amino acids. In DNA form, the CDR3 reads TGCAGTGCTACTCCGGGCTACGAGCAGTACTTC. It codes for CSATPGYEQYF.

This CDR3 is CASSAIPGGRYNEQFF. CDR3 in DNA: TGTGCCAGCAGCGCCATTCCGGGGGGGCGTTACAATGAGCAGTTCTTC. This chain connects TRBV7-6 to TRBJ2-1; TRBD2 aligns across 8 bases. Trimming removed 5 bases from V and 4 bases from J; junction bases left unmatched: 10. The germline V gene encodes CDR1 SGHVS and CDR2 FNYEAQ. The CDR3 totals 16 residues. The full variable domain, in which reference TRBV7-6 and TRBJ2-1 provide the parts outside the CDR3, is GAGVSQSPRYKVTKRGQDVALRCDPISGHVSLYWYRQALGQGPEFLTYFNYEAQQDKSGLPNDRFSAERPEGSISTLTIQRTEQRDSAMYRCASSAIPGGRYNEQFFGPGTRLTVL.

The gene calls are TRBV6-5 and TRBJ1-3, with D unresolved. Germline CDR1 and CDR2: MNHEY and SVGAGI. Trimming removed 0 bases at V and 10 bases at J, with 10 bases between. The CDR3 runs to 13 residues. CDR3 nucleotide sequence: TGTGCCAGCAGTTACTCAGCCGGTTCGACCATATATTTT. Its protein product is CASSYSAGSTIYF.

The rearrangement uses TRBV12-3 or TRBV12-4 and TRBJ2-7; TRBD2 might be the D (5 bases). This CDR3 contains 13 residues. The ends were cut back, 1 base at V and 5 bases at J, with 9 bases in the middle. The CDR3 nucleotides read TGTGCCAGCAGTTTAGACCCCGGGGACGAGCAGTACTTC. Translating gives CASSLDPGDEQYF.

This rearrangement joins TRBV13 to TRBJ1-3; D may be TRBD1 (6 bases). The germline gives CDR1 PRHDT, CDR2 FYEKMQ (reference sequence). The CDR3 consists of 15 residues. Trimming took off 5 bases at V and 2 bases at J, with 13 bases between the two ends. DNA of the CDR3: TGTGCCAGCAGCCGAGACAGGCCTGCTGGAAACACCATATATTTT. This translates into CASSRDRPAGNTIYF.

The chain recombines TRBV12-3 or TRBV12-4 with TRBJ1-5, with no clear D. The CDR3 is 13 residues long. The V gene lost 4 bases and the J gene lost 3 bases, with 7 bases spanning the gap. DNA for the CDR3: TGTGCCAGCAGTTCCCAGTTCAATCAGCCCCAGCATTTT. This sequence encodes CASSSQFNQPQHF.

The chain is built from TRBV24-1 and TRBJ2-2, with 10 bases that match TRBD1. The CDR3 sequence is 17 residues long. CDR1 is KGHDR, CDR2 SFDVKD, per germline. V gave up 4 bases and J gave up 5 bases; unmatched junction bases: 9. The CDR3 is CATSDPRDRGRTGELFF. CDR3 nucleotides: TGTGCCACCAGTGACCCCCGGGACAGGGGACGGACCGGGGAGCTGTTTTTT.

V usage is TRBV2 and J usage is TRBJ2-7, with D possibly matching TRBD1 (6 bases). CDR3 size: 12 residues. Germline CDR1 and CDR2: SNHLY and FYNNEI. The V gene lost 9 bases and the J gene lost 4 bases, with 13 bases spanning the gap. CDR3 sequence reads: CASRRTAYEQYF. CDR3 DNA sequence: TGTGCCAGTAGACGGACAGCTTACGAGCAGTACTTC.

This chain links TRBV7-6 with TRBJ1-1, with 8 bases matching TRBD1. Per the germline V gene, CDR1 is SGHVS and CDR2 is FNYEAQ. The J segment lost 5 bases and the V segment lost 6 bases, leaving 8 bases of the junction unmatched. The CDR3 contains 14 residues. CDR3 in amino acids: CASSSSGGRTEAFF. The CDR3 DNA reads TGTGCCAGCAGTTCGTCAGGGGGCCGAACTGAAGCTTTCTTT.

The chain carries TRBV5-1 and TRBJ1-1, with 7 bases matching TRBD1. Trimming removed 4 bases from V and 10 bases from J; junction bases left unmatched: 10. In germline, CDR1 is SGHRS, CDR2 YFSETQ. The CDR3 sequence is 13 residues long. DNA of the CDR3: TGCGCCAGCAGCACCGGGACAGAAGGTAGAGCTTTCTTT. Its protein is CASSTGTEGRAFF.

This chain uses TRBV11-3 with TRBJ2-1, with D uncertain. Germline lookup yields CDR1 SGHNT and CDR2 YENEEA. Trimming shortened V by 1 base and J by 9 bases, and 10 bases separated the two germline ends. There are 13 residues in the CDR3. The CDR3 DNA sequence: TGTGCCAGCAGCTTAGGCGGTGGCGGTGAGCAGTTCTTC. Translating gives CASSLGGGGEQFF.

The chain couples TRBV6-5 to TRBJ2-1; the D is unclear. CDR3 size: 15 residues. CDR1 is MNHEY and CDR2 is SVGAGI in the germline V gene. The V gene lost 0 bases and the J gene lost 10 bases, with 16 bases spanning the gap. The CDR3 region is CASSYSMPTFGEQFF. The CDR3 nucleotides read TGTGCCAGCAGTTACTCGATGCCGACATTCGGCGAGCAGTTCTTC.

This rearrangement joins TRBV2 to TRBJ2-3, with D perhaps TRBD2 (6 bases). The CDR3 runs to 13 residues. V was cut by 3 bases and J by 6 bases, with 10 bases left in between. In germline, CDR1 is SNHLY, CDR2 FYNNEI. CDR3 nucleotide sequence: TGTGCCAGCAGTGAGGGGGGTAGGGATACGCAGTATTTT. Its protein is CASSEGGRDTQYF.

V usage is TRBV27 and J usage is TRBJ1-2; D is ambiguous. The CDR3 covers 12 residues. Deletions cut 6 bases from V and 8 bases from J, with 13 bases between. CDR1 is MNHEY and CDR2 is SMNVEV in the germline V gene (reference sequence). In DNA form, the CDR3 reads TGTGCCAGCAGGCAGGCGGGCTTGGGCTACACCTTC. Protein product: CASRQAGLGYTF.

The J gene is TRBJ1-2, the V gene TRBV6-6; 8 bases line up with TRBD1. The J segment lost 4 bases and the V segment lost 6 bases, leaving 4 bases of the junction unmatched. Per germline, CDR1 MNHNY and CDR2 SVGAGI (reference sequence). This CDR3 is built from 13 residues. The CDR3 spells CASRGTGVYGYTF. The CDR3 DNA reads as TGTGCCAGCAGAGGGACAGGAGTCTATGGCTACACCTTC.

The rearrangement links TRBV5-1 to TRBJ1-2, with a weak D call TRBD1 (6 bases). The CDR3 totals 15 residues. Germline CDR1 SGHRS, CDR2 YFSETQ. Trimming took 2 bases from V and 4 from J, leaving 15 bases between them. The CDR3 here is CASSLWSGGGYGYTF. The CDR3 coding sequence is TGCGCCAGCAGCTTATGGAGTGGGGGCGGCTATGGCTACACCTTC.

The chain combines TRBV28 with TRBJ2-6; D is perhaps TRBD1 (7 bases). The CDR3 has 14 amino acids. V lost 2 bases, J lost 7 bases, and 9 bases lay in between. The germline gives CDR1 MDHEN, CDR2 SYDVKM. The CDR3 is CASSLQGGANVLTF. The CDR3 DNA follows: TGTGCCAGCAGTTTACAGGGGGGAGCCAACGTCCTGACTTTC.

V and J are TRBV7-8 and TRBJ2-1; perhaps TRBD2 as D (6 bases). This CDR3 contains 12 residues. V was cut by 5 bases and J by 9 bases, with 11 bases left in between. The germline V gene has CDR1 SGHVS and CDR2 FQNEAQ. CDR3 DNA: TGTGCCAGCAGCACGCGGGGAGTTGAGCAGTTCTTC. This encodes CASSTRGVEQFF.

The V and J genes are TRBV9 and TRBJ1-2, with a possible D match to TRBD1 (5 bases). Germline CDR1 and CDR2: SGDLS and YYNGEE. The CDR3 length is 14 residues. Trimming removed 6 bases at V and 4 bases at J, with 16 bases between. As DNA, the CDR3 is TGTGCCAGCAAGGACGGGCAGGGTACCTATGGCTACACCTTC. It codes for CASKDGQGTYGYTF. The complete variable domain, with remaining parts taken from reference TRBV9 and TRBJ1-2, reads DSGVTQTPKHLITATGQRVTLRCSPRSGDLSVYWYQQSLDQGLQFLIQYYNGEERAKGNILERFSAQQFPDLHSELNLSSLELGDSALYFCASKDGQGTYGYTFGSGTRLTVV.

The V call is TRBV7-2, the J call TRBJ2-7, with a tentative D call TRBD1 (6 bases). Germline values: CDR1 SGHTA, CDR2 FQGNSA. With 6 bases removed from V and 5 bases from J, the gap between germline ends came to 14 bases. The CDR3 loop spans 13 amino acids. CDR3 bases: TGTGCCAGCAGGTCGGGACAACGAAACGAGCAGTACTTC. Amino acid sequence: CASRSGQRNEQYF. The complete variable domain, with remaining parts taken from reference TRBV7-2 and TRBJ2-7, reads GAGVSQSPSNKVTEKGKDVELRCDPISGHTALYWYRQSLGQGLEFLIYFQGNSAPDKSGLPSDRFSAERTGGSVSTLTIQRTQQEDSAVYLCASRSGQRNEQYFGPGTRLTVT.

This chain joins TRBV30 and TRBJ2-7; TRBD2 is a possible D gene (6 bases). Trimming took off 0 bases at V and 3 bases at J, with 12 bases between the two ends. The CDR3 has 14 amino acids. Germline V lookup: CDR1 GTSNPN, CDR2 SVGIG (reference sequence). CDR3 nucleotide sequence: TGTGCCTGGAGTGTGGGAGGTTCCCTCTACGAGCAGTACTTC. Its protein product is CAWSVGGSLYEQYF.